A single sample gave rise to the 23 T cell receptor beta chains below, sequenced in a study of blood T cell repertoires in COVID-19 (dated by TCRdb to 2019 to 2021). Libraries were constructed by the immunoSEQ multiplex PCR assay. TCRdb stores this immuneACCESS table with in-frame sequences only. Part of the clones is absent; in the studies checked, under half of the shortfall reflects unresolved V genes, and no reason is known for the rest. The sample table holds 250,000 to 350,000 clones, of which 70% to 90% were seen once. Together, the top ten hold under 15% of the sample. The specimen was peripheral blood. These receptors originate from a woman aged 60-75 years with acute or convalescent COVID-19.

The chain links TRBV12-3 or TRBV12-4 to TRBJ2-1, with TRBD1 identical over 8 bases. V dropped 5 bases and J dropped 6; count of bases not matched to a gene: 3. The CDR3 consists of 13 residues. The CDR3 loop is CASSPTGGNEQFF. CDR3 DNA sequence: TGTGCCAGCAGTCCTACAGGGGGCAATGAGCAGTTCTTC.

The V and J genes are TRBV6-5 and TRBJ1-4; no clear D gene. Germline values: CDR1 MNHEY, CDR2 SVGAGI. Trimming left V 2 bases short and J 7 bases short, with 8 bases between. This CDR3 contains 13 residues. The CDR3 sequence is CASSYRNSEKLFF. CDR3 DNA sequence: TGTGCCAGCAGTTACCGAAACAGTGAAAAACTGTTTTTT.

This rearrangement joins TRBV28 to TRBJ2-1, with 7 bases aligning to TRBD1. This CDR3 has 15 amino acids. V gave up 2 bases and J gave up 7 bases; unmatched junction bases: 8. Germline loops: CDR1 MDHEN, CDR2 SYDVKM. The CDR3 DNA reads as TGTGCCAGCAGTTTAATGGCAGGGGGAAATAATGAGCAGTTCTTC. Residues: CASSLMAGGNNEQFF. The complete variable domain, with remaining parts taken from reference TRBV28 and TRBJ2-1, reads DVKVTQSSRYLVKRTGEKVFLECVQDMDHENMFWYRQDPGLGLRLIYFSYDVKMKEKGDIPEGYSVSREKKERFSLILESASTNQTSMYLCASSLMAGGNNEQFFGPGTRLTVL.

The chain links TRBV7-2 to TRBJ2-5; TRBD1 is a possible D gene (6 bases). The germline V and J ends were trimmed by 1 base and 1 base, with 10 bases remaining between them. This CDR3 region has 15 residues. CDR1 is SGHTA and CDR2 is FQGNSA in the germline V gene. This CDR3 reads CASSLVQGTQETQYF. The CDR3 DNA reads TGTGCCAGCAGCTTAGTACAGGGCACCCAAGAGACCCAGTACTTC.

The chain has TRBV7-3 and TRBJ2-3; TRBD2 agrees at 9 bases. Germline CDR1 is SGHTA and CDR2 is FQGTGA. V shed 2 bases, J shed 0 bases, and the junction held 9 bases outside the gene matches. This CDR3 contains 18 residues. The CDR3 reads CASSLPSGSGRSTDTQYF. CDR3 bases: TGTGCCAGCAGCTTACCCTCGGGTAGCGGGAGAAGCACAGATACGCAGTATTTT.

CDR3 in amino acids: CASGTDSLFYGYTF. Written as DNA, the CDR3 is TGTGCCAGTGGGACGGACAGCCTATTCTATGGCTACACCTTC. J is TRBJ1-2 and V is TRBV19, with D perhaps matching TRBD1 (6 bases). The CDR3 is 14 amino acids. Trimming cost V 8 bases and J 4 bases, with 17 bases left between them. Germline CDR1 LNHDA, CDR2 SQIVND (reference sequence).

J is TRBJ2-7 and V is TRBV7-7; D is perhaps TRBD1 (5 bases). The germline gives CDR1 SSHAT, CDR2 FNYEAQ (reference sequence). This CDR3 is 16 amino acids long. CDR3 DNA sequence: TGTGCTAATCTGACAGCGAGAGAGTGTTTAACCTACGAGCAGTACTTC. Residues: CANLTARECLTYEQYF.

The rearrangement joins TRBV7-2 to TRBJ1-6; the D is unclear. The CDR3 sequence is 15 residues long. The V end lost 5 bases, the J end lost 10 bases, and 18 bases lay between the germline ends. Germline V gene lookup returns CDR1 SGHTA and CDR2 FQGNSA. CDR3 sequence (DNA): TGTGCCAGCAGCCCGCAAGGGAGGGTCGGATCACCCCTCCACTTT. Protein sequence: CASSPQGRVGSPLHF.

This chain connects TRBV15 to TRBJ1-2, with a possible D match to TRBD1 (5 bases). CDR1 and CDR2 from the germline V gene are LNHNV and YYDKDF (reference sequence). The length of the CDR3 is 15 residues. V was trimmed by 2 bases and J by 3 bases, leaving 13 bases between them. DNA for the CDR3: TGTGCCACCAGCAGACATCGGGGGACCGACTATGGCTACACCTTC. As protein: CATSRHRGTDYGYTF.

V and J are TRBV24-1 and TRBJ2-2, with TRBD2 matching over 7 bases. CDR3 length equals 15 residues. The V gene end was trimmed by 5 bases and the J gene end by 4 bases; junction bases not matched to a gene: 6. Germline V gene data show CDR1 as KGHDR and CDR2 as SFDVKD. CDR3 sequence: CATSALGGSTGELFF. The CDR3 nucleotides read TGTGCCACCAGTGCCTTGGGGGGGAGCACCGGGGAGCTGTTTTTT.

This chain joins TRBV6-5 and TRBJ1-2; TRBD1 is a possible D gene (5 bases). V lost 4 bases and J lost 8, with 20 bases in between. CDR3 length: 15 amino acids. Germline V gives CDR1 MNHEY, CDR2 SVGAGI. The CDR3 sequence is CASSSLVGQIKGYTF. CDR3 DNA: TGTGCCAGCAGTTCCCTTGTCGGACAAATTAAAGGCTACACCTTC.

The chain combines TRBV9 with TRBJ1-1; 7 bases map to TRBD1. CDR1 SGDLS and CDR2 YYNGEE come from the germline V gene. Germline trimming cut 2 bases from V and 1 base from J; bases unmatched to any gene: 5. This CDR3 is built from 15 residues. The chain's CDR3 is CASSVSTGPNTEAFF. CDR3 sequence (DNA): TGTGCCAGCAGCGTTTCGACAGGGCCGAACACTGAAGCTTTCTTT.

The chain recombines TRBV7-8 with TRBJ1-1, with no clear D. The CDR3 extends over 14 amino acids. CDR1 is SGHVS and CDR2 is FQNEAQ in the germline V gene. Trimming took off 3 bases at V and 5 bases at J, with 13 bases between the two ends. In nucleotides, the CDR3 is TGTGCCAGCAGCTTGCTACCGGGTGAGACTGAAGCTTTCTTT. As protein: CASSLLPGETEAFF.

This chain links TRBV15 with TRBJ1-1; TRBD1 matches at 9 bases. The germline CDR1 and CDR2 sequences are LNHNV and YYDKDF (reference sequence). The CDR3 contains 16 residues. V shed 1 base and J 4 bases; nucleotides not matched to a gene: 7. CDR3 in amino acids: CATSRGGTGKGTEAFF. The CDR3 DNA reads as TGTGCCACCAGCAGAGGGGGGACAGGGAAGGGCACTGAAGCTTTCTTT.

This rearrangement joins TRBV7-9 to TRBJ1-4; tentatively, D is TRBD1 (5 bases). CDR3 length: 17 amino acids. Germline V CDR1 and CDR2: SEHNR, FQNEAQ (reference sequence). V lost 4 bases to trimming and J lost 0 bases, with 15 bases between them. CDR3 DNA sequence: TGTGCCAGCAGCTCTCGTACAGGCCGTTCAACTAATGAAAAACTGTTTTTT. It translates to CASSSRTGRSTNEKLFF.

This chain uses TRBV27 with TRBJ2-3; possible D gene TRBD1, 5 bases. The V gene lost 5 bases and the J gene lost 0 bases, with 12 bases spanning the gap. The length of the CDR3 is 15 residues. The germline V gene has CDR1 MNHEY and CDR2 SMNVEV (reference sequence). CDR3 nucleotides: TGTGCCAGCAGTCTGGACAACCTCAGCACAGATACGCAGTATTTT. Its translation is CASSLDNLSTDTQYF.

The V gene is TRBV7-2, the J gene TRBJ2-4; D might be TRBD2 (6 bases). There are 14 residues in the CDR3. V was shortened by 4 bases and J by 10 bases, with 17 bases between the two germline ends. The germline V gene encodes CDR1 SGHTA and CDR2 FQGNSA. The CDR3 DNA reads TGTGCCAGCAGCTGGGGACGGCCGGGGGAGATTCAGTACTTC. Protein product: CASSWGRPGEIQYF.

J is TRBJ1-3 and V is TRBV7-2, with 7 bases matching TRBD1. The V gene's germline CDR1 is SGHTA and CDR2 FQGNSA. Trimming cost V 0 bases and J 4 bases; bases outside gene matches: 3. The CDR3 length is 15 residues. The CDR3 nucleotides are TGTGCCAGCAGCTTAGCTGAGGACAGGGGAAACACCATATATTTT. The encoded protein is CASSLAEDRGNTIYF.

This chain uses TRBV7-8 with TRBJ1-6; D gene unclear. CDR1 is SGHVS and CDR2 is FQNEAQ in the germline V gene. The CDR3 totals 17 residues. The ends were cut back, 2 bases at V and 0 bases at J, with 11 bases in the middle. CDR3 sequence: CASSLFAESSYNSPLHF. CDR3 in DNA: TGTGCCAGCAGCTTATTTGCGGAGAGCTCCTATAATTCACCCCTCCACTTT.

The chain is built from TRBV12-3 or TRBV12-4 and TRBJ1-2, with D possibly TRBD1 on 6 matching bases. The CDR3 has 13 residues. The V and J ends lost 2 bases and 7 bases respectively, with 11 bases between them. CDR3 in amino acids: CASSLNRVGGYTF. The DNA of the CDR3 is TGTGCCAGCAGTTTAAACAGGGTGGGTGGCTACACCTTC.

The V and J genes are TRBV11-2 and TRBJ2-1, with 10 bases that match TRBD2. The germline CDR1 and CDR2 sequences are SGHAT and FQNNGV. Trimming took 1 base from V and 8 from J; bases not matched to a gene: 5. There are 15 residues in the CDR3. The DNA for the CDR3 is TGTGCCAGCAGCTTAGGGCTAGCGGGGGTCTATGAGCAGTTCTTC. As protein: CASSLGLAGVYEQFF.

The CDR3 here is CASSLAGGVLRAYNEQFF. CDR3 coding DNA: TGTGCCAGCAGCTTAGCGGGAGGTGTTCTCCGAGCCTACAATGAGCAGTTCTTC. The chain carries TRBV5-4 and TRBJ2-1, with 9 bases fitting TRBD2. Per the germline V gene, CDR1 is SGHNT and CDR2 is YYREEE (reference sequence). This CDR3 is 18 amino acids long. Losses at the gene ends were 2 bases for V and 2 bases for J; bases not matched to a gene: 11. Based on the CDR3 plus reference TRBV5-4 and TRBJ2-1, the full variable domain is ETGVTQSPTHLIKTRGQQVTLRCSSQSGHNTVSWYQQALGQGPQFIFQYYREEENGRGNFPPRFSGLQFPNYSSELNVNALELDDSALYLCASSLAGGVLRAYNEQFFGPGTRLTVL.

The V and J genes are TRBV14 and TRBJ2-7, with 7 bases matching TRBD1. The ends lost 1 base at V and 4 bases at J; junction bases unmatched: 4. This CDR3 contains 14 residues. The V gene's germline CDR1 is SGHDN and CDR2 FVKESK. CDR3 sequence: CASSQGTGLYEQYF. The DNA of the CDR3 is TGTGCCAGCAGCCAAGGGACAGGATTATACGAGCAGTACTTC.